The table lists the clone carrying this T cell receptor (beta chain) with a few counts. Germline V gene sequence: CDR1 SGHRS, CDR2 YFSETQ. The V and J ends lost 3 bases and 5 bases respectively, with 14 bases between them. This CDR3 has 14 amino acids. This table comes from immunoSEQ multiplex PCR, and its TCRdb copy is limited to in-frame clones, with some not included. The data hold 30,000 to 40,000 clones, with 94% observed a single time. These data originate in a study of T cell changes during pregnancy in multiple sclerosis. Sequenced here: CD4+ T cells from peripheral blood mononuclear cells, sampled in the second trimester of pregnancy. The clonotype was recovered from a female donor with multiple sclerosis, enrolled in a pregnancy study. V usage is TRBV5-1 and J usage is TRBJ1-1, with D possibly TRBD1 on 6 matching bases. The CDR3 region is CASSSEQGRTEAFF. CDR3 sequence (DNA): TGCGCCAGCAGCTCGGAACAGGGAAGGACTGAAGCTTTCTTT.